Listed here is a single TCR beta chain. The CDR3 totals 15 residues. Germline loops: CDR1 SGHDT, CDR2 YYEEEE. Losses at the gene ends were 1 base for V and 6 bases for J; bases not matched to a gene: 7. The source of the sample is a study of blood T cell repertoires in COVID-19. Across the study: Both acute and convalescent COVID-19 samples were obtained from the United States, Italy and Spain. Sample material is recorded as cDNA or gDNA derived from T cells, B-cell-depleted T cells, or PBMCs.

Authors' processing steps: Nucleated cell number was recorded as an estimate derived from reference gene primer amplification. Profiled with immunoSEQ multiplex PCR; TCRdb holds only in-frame clones, not every one. V and J calls and clone size are as listed in that table; D and trimming were resolved from the DNA. The sample shows under 150,000 clones, 79% of them seen only once. The TCR comes from a man in his fifties or sixties with acute or convalescent COVID-19. The sequencing input was peripheral blood. This chain joins TRBV5-6 and TRBJ2-3, with 8 bases fitting TRBD1. The CDR3 is CASSLPGQGRDTQYF. The CDR3 DNA sequence: TGTGCCAGCAGCTTGCCTGGACAGGGTCGGGATACGCAGTATTTT.